The 18 T cell receptor beta chains listed next were all sequenced from one sample in a study of T cell responses to AZD1222 COVID-19 vaccine. Profiling relied on immunoSEQ multiplex PCR, and the TCRdb table lists in-frame clones only, not all of them. The repertoire holds 150,000 to 200,000 clones, with 80% to 90% as singletons. Specimen: peripheral blood, collected 28 days after the second dose of the MenACWY control vaccine. All receptors derive from an adult who received the MenACWY meningococcal vaccine as a control.

The chain carries TRBV19 and TRBJ2-7; 10 bases are a match to TRBD2. The V gene's germline CDR1 is LNHDA and CDR2 SQIVND (reference sequence). V dropped 4 bases and J dropped 7; count of bases not matched to a gene: 4. The CDR3 runs 13 residues. The CDR3 bases are TGTGCCAGTAGTACTAGCGGGAGAGGTGAGCAGTACTTC. This gives the protein CASSTSGRGEQYF.

CDR3 bases: TGTGCCAGCAGTTCCACAGGGGTAAGGGGGTTGTCTGAAGCTTTCTTT. This encodes CASSSTGVRGLSEAFF. This rearrangement joins TRBV25-1 to TRBJ1-1, with TRBD1 matching 7 bases. V gave up 5 bases and J gave up 6 bases; unmatched junction bases: 15. Germline V lookup: CDR1 MGHDK, CDR2 SYGVNS. This CDR3 region has 16 residues.

This rearrangement joins TRBV6-5 to TRBJ2-7; D gene uncertain. This CDR3 spans 10 amino acids. Germline lookup yields CDR1 MNHEY and CDR2 SVGAGI. Trimming removed 6 bases at V and 3 bases at J, with 3 bases between. CDR3 protein: CASSHYEQYF. The CDR3 nucleotides are TGTGCCAGCAGCCACTACGAGCAGTACTTC.

The chain carries TRBV11-2 and TRBJ2-5; 7 nucleotides match TRBD1. Germline values: CDR1 SGHAT, CDR2 FQNNGV. This CDR3 spans 15 amino acids. V trimming: 3 bases; J trimming: 2 bases; junction bases outside the gene matches: 6. In nucleotides, the CDR3 is TGTGCCAGCAGCTTGCTACGGACAGGACAAGAGACCCAGTACTTC. This sequence encodes CASSLLRTGQETQYF.

The chain uses TRBV12-3 or TRBV12-4 and TRBJ1-5; D unclear. V gave up 7 bases and J gave up 7 bases, with 5 bases separating them. CDR3 length: 10 amino acids. CDR3 sequence: CASTDQPQHF. In nucleotides, the CDR3 is TGTGCCAGCACCGACCAGCCCCAGCATTTT.

The J gene is TRBJ1-2, the V gene TRBV28; 8 nucleotides line up with TRBD1. In germline, CDR1 is MDHEN, CDR2 SYDVKM. After removal of 7 bases from V and 2 bases from J, the junction contained 9 bases not matched to a gene. This CDR3 is built from 15 residues. The CDR3 nucleotides read TGTGCCAGCACTACGCCGGGACAGGTGAACTATGGCTACACCTTC. Translation gives CASTTPGQVNYGYTF.

The chain uses TRBV7-9 and TRBJ1-5; 7 positions agree with TRBD1. CDR3 length: 16 amino acids. Germline CDR1 and CDR2: SEHNR and FQNEAQ (reference sequence). V trimming: 8 bases; J trimming: 0 bases; junction bases outside the gene matches: 10. For the CDR3, the DNA is TGTGCCAGCTTAGGACAGGAACGATATAGCAATCAGCCCCAGCATTTT. Translated, it gives CASLGQERYSNQPQHF.

This clone was picked up a small number of times. The CDR3 loop reads CASSQEASMGSPLHF. CDR3 DNA: TGCGCCAGCAGCCAAGAAGCCTCCATGGGTTCACCCCTCCACTTT. This chain connects TRBV4-3 to TRBJ1-6; D is uncertain. The CDR3 has 15 amino acids. The germline V gene has CDR1 LGHNA and CDR2 YSLEER. V lost 0 bases to trimming and J lost 9 bases, with 12 bases between them.

V and J are TRBV6-1 and TRBJ2-1; D gene ambiguous. The germline V gene has CDR1 MNHNS and CDR2 SASEGT. The CDR3 is made up of 11 amino acids. Trimming removed 5 bases at V and 5 bases at J, with 4 bases between. CDR3 sequence reads: CASSYDNEQFF. CDR3 nucleotides: TGTGCCAGCAGTTATGACAATGAGCAGTTCTTC.

This sequence joins TRBV5-4 and TRBJ2-5; the match to TRBD2 covers 8 bases. The CDR3 has 17 residues. Unmatched junction bases numbered 16, after V lost 4 bases and J lost 5 bases. Germline V gives CDR1 SGHNT, CDR2 YYREEE (reference sequence). The CDR3 sequence is CASSPAMGGRSGETQYF. The DNA for the CDR3 is TGTGCCAGCAGCCCGGCCATGGGCGGGAGGTCCGGGGAGACCCAGTACTTC.

This clone has a handful of counts. The V gene is TRBV2, the J gene TRBJ2-7; 9 bases match TRBD2. The germline V gene encodes CDR1 SNHLY and CDR2 FYNNEI. The V segment lost 7 bases and the J segment 6 bases; nucleotides outside the gene matches: 7. The CDR3 runs to 13 residues. CDR3 sequence reads: CASILAGRAEQYF. In DNA form, the CDR3 reads TGTGCCAGCATCCTAGCGGGACGGGCCGAGCAGTACTTC.

This chain connects TRBV27 to TRBJ2-2; TRBD1 agrees at 8 bases. Germline V gene lookup returns CDR1 MNHEY and CDR2 SMNVEV (reference sequence). J gave up 6 bases and V 8 bases, and 14 bases lay outside the gene matches. The CDR3 runs to 16 residues. The CDR3 region is CASFSGGRSVAGELFF. The CDR3 region has the DNA TGTGCCAGCTTTTCAGGGGGCAGGTCAGTCGCCGGGGAGCTGTTTTTT.

As DNA, the CDR3 is TGTGCCAGCAGCTCAATGGGGCAGAACTATGGCTACACCTTC. It encodes CASSSMGQNYGYTF. The rearrangement uses TRBV7-9 and TRBJ1-2; tentative D call: TRBD1 (5 bases). Trimming removed 4 bases from V and 2 bases from J, with 11 bases in between. Germline V gives CDR1 SEHNR, CDR2 FQNEAQ (reference sequence). CDR3 size: 14 residues.

J is TRBJ2-1 and V is TRBV2; the D is unclear. Germline V gene sequence: CDR1 SNHLY, CDR2 FYNNEI. The CDR3 is 12 residues long. V was cut by 6 bases and J by 8 bases, with 11 bases left in between. The CDR3 sequence: CASRVLDDEQFF. CDR3 nucleotides: TGTGCCAGCAGGGTCTTAGACGATGAGCAGTTCTTC.

This rearrangement joins TRBV6-5 to TRBJ2-3; 10 nucleotides match TRBD1. Germline values: CDR1 MNHEY, CDR2 SVGAGI. The CDR3 sequence is 13 residues long. Unmatched junction bases numbered 6, after V lost 8 bases and J lost 7 bases. In DNA form, the CDR3 reads TGTGCCAGCTCCGGGACAGGGGAAAATACGCAGTATTTT. The encoded protein is CASSGTGENTQYF.

This clone occurred a few times. CDR3 sequence: CASSRARGDGYTF. CDR3 DNA: TGTGCCAGCTCACGTGCGAGGGGTGATGGCTACACCTTC. The chain couples TRBV18 to TRBJ1-2; a possible D gene is TRBD1 (5 bases). V was cut by 4 bases and J by 6 bases, with 12 bases left in between. This CDR3 has 13 residues. Germline-derived CDR1 and CDR2 are KGHSH and LQKENI.

The chain links TRBV18 to TRBJ1-1; D remains unclear. The V and J ends lost 0 bases and 11 bases respectively, with 13 bases between them. Germline-derived CDR1 and CDR2 are KGHSH and LQKENI. The CDR3 contains 13 residues. The CDR3 spells CASSPPGSYAAFF. The CDR3 DNA is TGTGCCAGCTCACCACCGGGGAGCTACGCGGCTTTCTTT.

This clone was detected once. The CDR3 is CASSPWGQGGNEQFF. In nucleotides, the CDR3 is TGTGCCAGCAGCCCGTGGGGACAGGGAGGCAATGAGCAGTTCTTC. V and J are TRBV7-2 and TRBJ2-1; the match to TRBD1 covers 9 bases. The CDR3 loop spans 15 amino acids. With V trimmed by 5 bases and J by 6 bases, 8 bases remained unmatched. In germline, CDR1 is SGHTA, CDR2 FQGNSA.